This TCR beta chain was recorded in a study of graft-versus-host responses after intestinal transplantation. Comment on this clone: Its antigen is still unknown. The same CDR3 also results from other DNA sequences found in this sample.

Findings and caveats of the study: Levels of circulating GvH clones at their peak were associated with early post-transplant HvG declines. Recipient marrow showed GvH clones, some seen first in ileum or blood.

Assay used: immunoSEQ multiplex PCR; TCRdb lists only in-frame clones, some missing. The data hold roughly 45,000 clones, with about 94% observed a single time. Trimming left V 0 bases short and J 1 base short, with 15 bases between. The CDR3 covers 18 residues. Germline values: CDR1 SSHAT, CDR2 FNYEAQ (reference sequence). The gene calls are TRBV7-7 and TRBJ2-2; D is perhaps TRBD2 (5 bases). This receptor was identified in a human patient who received an intestinal transplant, so some T cells may come from the graft donor. The specimen comprised PBMCs, sampled more than 310 days after intestinal transplant. CDR3 amino acids: CASSLAGGQGRNTGELFF. The CDR3 coding sequence is TGTGCCAGCAGCTTAGCGGGCGGGCAAGGGCGGAACACCGGGGAGCTGTTTTTT.